This is a list of T cell receptor beta chains from one sample in a study of tumor-infiltrating lymphocytes in localized non-small cell lung cancer. Repertoires were generated with immunoSEQ multiplex PCR, while TCRdb's copy carries only in-frame clones and drops some. The sample consists of approximately 17,000 clones, approximately 70% of them appearing once. The sample consisted of lung tumor tissue. All receptors derive from a human donor with non-small cell lung cancer. The CDR3 runs from the conserved cysteine through the conserved F or W. The D gene is left open where the match is weak. The listing skips clone size in some rows; elsewhere it reads once, few, many or a size class.

j_call clone_size cdr3_length v_call d_call cdr3_nt cdr3_aa
TRBJ2-3 NA 16 TRBV7-6 TRBD1 TGTGCCAGCAGCGTTCAGACAGGGGGCGCGGGAGATACGCAGTATTTT CASSVQTGGAGDTQYF
TRBJ2-1 medium-sized 13 TRBV19 NA TGTGCCAGTAGTATATCAAGGGGGAACGAGCAGTTCTTC CASSISRGNEQFF
TRBJ2-1 NA 13 TRBV19 NA TGTGCCAGTAGTATCGAACAGGCAAATGAGCAGTTCTTC CASSIEQANEQFF
TRBJ1-4 NA 16 TRBV2 NA TGTGCCAGCAGTGAAGCATTTACAGGGAGGAAAGAAAAACTGTTTTTT CASSEAFTGRKEKLFF
TRBJ2-1 NA 14 TRBV6-1 NA TGTGCCAGCAGGACGGGGAGGCACAACAATGAGCAGTTCTTC CASRTGRHNNEQFF
TRBJ2-5 NA 15 TRBV10-3 NA TGTGCCATCGCCCCCCATCGGGCCTCCGAAGAGACCCAGTACTTC CAIAPHRASEETQYF
TRBJ2-3 NA 14 TRBV9 TRBD2 TGTGCCAGCAGCGTTTTAGCGGGGGAGGATACGCAGTATTTT CASSVLAGEDTQYF
TRBJ2-1 NA 16 TRBV30 TRBD2 TGTGCCTGGAGTCCTACCGGGACTAGCGGCTACAATGAGCAGTTCTTC CAWSPTGTSGYNEQFF
TRBJ1-4 NA 13 TRBV2 NA TGTGCCAGCAGTGGCCAGGGGAGGGAAAAACTGTTTTTT CASSGQGREKLFF
TRBJ1-3 few 16 TRBV5-1 TRBD1 TGCGCCAGCAGCTTGGAAGGGGGCGCGGGTGGAAACACCATATATTTT CASSLEGGAGGNTIYF
TRBJ1-2 NA 13 TRBV30 NA TGTGCCTGGAATGGGTTGACAGACTATGGCTACACCTTC CAWNGLTDYGYTF
TRBJ1-2 NA 14 TRBV11-1 TRBD1 TGTGCCAGCAGCTCGGGACAGGGGGACTATGGCTACACCTTC CASSSGQGDYGYTF
TRBJ2-3 NA 16 TRBV11-2 NA TGTGCCAGCAGCTTAGAGCCGGGACCTAGCACAGATACGCAGTATTTT CASSLEPGPSTDTQYF
TRBJ1-1 NA 12 TRBV11-1 NA TGTGCCAGCAGCTTTATGAACACTGAAGCTTTCTTT CASSFMNTEAFF
TRBJ2-3 NA 11 TRBV27 NA TGTGCCAGCTGGCTTGCCGATACGCAGTATTTT CASWLADTQYF
TRBJ2-7 NA 14 TRBV28 NA TGTGCCAGCAGTTTAGGCGACCGGTCCTGGAAGCAGTACTTC CASSLGDRSWKQYF
TRBJ2-7 NA 12 TRBV5-4 NA TGTGCCAGCAGCACGTATGAGTACGAGCAGTACTTC CASSTYEYEQYF
TRBJ2-7 NA 15 TRBV4-1 NA TGCGCCAGCAGCCAATGGTGGGCAGGGGTTAACGAGCAGTACTTC CASSQWWAGVNEQYF
TRBJ2-7 NA 15 TRBV2 TRBD1 TGTGCCAGCAGTCCGGACAGGGGAGGGCTCTACGAGCAGTACTTC CASSPDRGGLYEQYF
TRBJ2-7 NA 14 TRBV14 NA TGTGCCAGCAGCCAGAGGAGGAGCTCCTACGAGCAGTACTTC CASSQRRSSYEQYF
TRBJ1-6 few 14 TRBV10-3 TRBD1 TGTGCCATCAGCACGGGACAGGGGTTGTCACCCCTCCACTTT CAISTGQGLSPLHF
TRBJ2-5 NA 15 TRBV11-3 NA TGTGCCAGCAGCTTAAGGAACAGGCCCGGAGAGACCCAGTACTTC CASSLRNRPGETQYF
TRBJ2-3 NA 15 TRBV7-9 NA TGTGCCAGCAGCTTAGAGGCGGGGCGAGGAGATACGCAGTATTTT CASSLEAGRGDTQYF
TRBJ1-1 NA 14 TRBV5-1 NA TGCGCCAGCAGCTTGGAACAGGGCTGGACTGAAGCTTTCTTT CASSLEQGWTEAFF
TRBJ2-7 NA 16 TRBV7-2 NA TGTGCCAGCAGCCGCGGCGGGGGCGGGGGATCTCTCGAGCAGTACTTC CASSRGGGGGSLEQYF
TRBJ1-5 few 15 TRBV7-2 TRBD1 TGTGCCAGCAGCCGGGGACAGGCCAGGAGTCAGCCCCAGCATTTT CASSRGQARSQPQHF
TRBJ2-7 NA 17 TRBV4-1 NA TGCGCCAGCAGCCAAGAGGGGCTGGCGAGCTGGTCCTACGAGCAGTACTTC CASSQEGLASWSYEQYF
TRBJ2-5 NA 16 TRBV11-2 NA TGTGCCAGCAGCTGGGGCTCCAGGGGCGACCAAGAGACCCAGTACTTC CASSWGSRGDQETQYF
TRBJ1-5 once 17 TRBV5-7 NA TGTGCCAGCAGCTCGAACCCCCCGACAGGATGGAATCAGCCCCAGCATTTT CASSSNPPTGWNQPQHF
TRBJ2-3 NA 14 TRBV9 NA TGTGCCAGCAGCGGCACTAGCATTAGGGATACGCAGTATTTT CASSGTSIRDTQYF
TRBJ2-2 NA 15 TRBV9 TRBD2 TGTGCCAGCAGCGTAGCTAGCGGCTACACCGGGGAGCTGTTTTTT CASSVASGYTGELFF